The present T cell receptor beta chain was sequenced within a study of blood T cell repertoires in COVID-19 (dated by TCRdb to 2018 to 2021). Turning to the overall study: Samples from collaborators originated in the United States, Italy and Spain and spanned both the acute and convalescent phases of COVID-19. The prospective study material was composed of cDNA or gDNA derived from T cells, B-cell-depleted T cells, or PBMCs. Subjects who had been exposed to COVID-19, were actively infected with it, or had recovered from it provided the deeply sampled blood TCRbeta repertoires that made up the dataset. A freely available public database, intended as a resource for researchers studying the immune response to SARS-CoV-2, is where the repertoires were released. Samples came from the ongoing ImmuneRACE study (first 160 participants) plus 1,254 subjects from 6 global collaborators. Sample metadata almost always included a de-identified subject ID, COVID-19 status, age in years and sex. Where HLA class I and class II types were available, the types were taken from metadata supplied by the sample provider, not from assay-based typing.

The collaborating institutions used their own protocols to collect whole blood in K2EDTA tubes. For TCRbeta analysis, collaborator samples were shipped as frozen whole blood, as isolated PBMCs, or as DNA extracted from either sample type. TCRbeta CDR3 regions were amplified from genomic DNA by means of the immunoSEQ Assay, a bias-controlled multiplex PCR. Per the authors' processing: Within the assay, amplification of reference gene primers was used to estimate how many nucleated cells each sample contained. Sequence reads were collapsed and filtered to measure the absolute abundance of every unique TCRbeta CDR3 rearrangement. For each sample, productive Simpson clonality was calculated as the square root of Simpson's diversity index across productive rearrangements. Held by TCRdb, this immuneACCESS table contains in-frame sequences only and omits some clones. Under half of the omission traces to an unresolved V gene where checked; the cause of the rest is unknown. The D gene and trimming were derived from the DNA, and the V and J assignments and clone size from that table. The sample table shows under 350,000 clones, and around 89% are seen once. The ten largest clones take up approximately 4.3% of the sample.

With respect to this clone: The clone's antigen remains unknown. Base-call qualities are not available, and no considerably larger clone is one nucleotide away.

Study-wide findings and limitations: How much clinical and demographic metadata was included differed by source and by participant, and the metadata was provided uncurated.

The germline V gene specifies MGHDK as CDR1 and SYGVNS as CDR2. Deletion took 1 base off V and 5 bases off J, with a span of 5 bases between the germline ends. Its CDR3 holds 12 amino acids, cysteine through phenylalanine. The sequence is cut down to CDR3 DNA, 36 bases in frame from base 1. The sequenced sample was peripheral blood. The V gene is TRBV25-1 and the J gene is TRBJ1-1; the D gene cannot be resolved reliably. The sequence was obtained from a man aged 40-49 years with acute or convalescent COVID-19. CDR3 protein: CASSESRTEAFF. At the DNA level, the sequence is TGTGCCAGCAGTGAATCCAGGACTGAAGCTTTCTTT.